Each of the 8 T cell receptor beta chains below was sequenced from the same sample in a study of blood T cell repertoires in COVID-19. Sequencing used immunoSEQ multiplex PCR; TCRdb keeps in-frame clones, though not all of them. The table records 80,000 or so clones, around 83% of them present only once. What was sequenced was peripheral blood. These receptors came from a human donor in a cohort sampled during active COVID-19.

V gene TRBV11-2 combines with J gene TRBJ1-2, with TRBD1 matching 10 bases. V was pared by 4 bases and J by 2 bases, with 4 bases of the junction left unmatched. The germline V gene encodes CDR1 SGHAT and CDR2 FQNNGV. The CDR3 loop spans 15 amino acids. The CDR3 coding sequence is TGTGCCAGCAGCTCCCGGGACAGGGGAAACTATGGCTACACCTTC. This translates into CASSSRDRGNYGYTF.

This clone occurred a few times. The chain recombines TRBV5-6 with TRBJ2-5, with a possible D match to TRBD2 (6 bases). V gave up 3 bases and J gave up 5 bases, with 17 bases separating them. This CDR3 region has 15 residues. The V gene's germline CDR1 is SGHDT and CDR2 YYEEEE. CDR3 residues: CASSSTPGERETQYF. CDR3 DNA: TGTGCCAGCAGCTCCACCCCGGGGGAGCGGGAGACCCAGTACTTC.

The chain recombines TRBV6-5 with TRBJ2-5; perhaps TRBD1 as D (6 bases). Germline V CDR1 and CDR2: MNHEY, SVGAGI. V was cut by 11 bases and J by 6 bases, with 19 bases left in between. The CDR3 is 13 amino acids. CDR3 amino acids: CAGKQGDRQTQYF. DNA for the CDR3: TGTGCCGGAAAACAGGGAGACCGTCAGACCCAGTACTTC.

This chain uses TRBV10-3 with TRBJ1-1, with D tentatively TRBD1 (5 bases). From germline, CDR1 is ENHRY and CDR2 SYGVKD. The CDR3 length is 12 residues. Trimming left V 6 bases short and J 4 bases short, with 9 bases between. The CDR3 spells CAISQGGTEAFF. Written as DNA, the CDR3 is TGTGCCATCAGCCAGGGTGGCACTGAAGCTTTCTTT.

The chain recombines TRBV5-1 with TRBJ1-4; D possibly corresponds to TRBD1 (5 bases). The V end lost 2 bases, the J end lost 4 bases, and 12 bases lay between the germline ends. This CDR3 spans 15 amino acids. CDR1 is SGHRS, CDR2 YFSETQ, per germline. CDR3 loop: CASSLSGVNNEKLFF. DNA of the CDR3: TGCGCCAGCAGCTTATCGGGGGTTAATAATGAAAAACTGTTTTTT.

Here the CDR3 reads CASSLPTGTNTDTQYF. The CDR3, as DNA: TGCGCCAGCAGCCTTCCGACAGGGACCAACACAGATACGCAGTATTTT. The rearrangement links TRBV4-1 to TRBJ2-3, with 7 nucleotides matching TRBD1. This CDR3 contains 16 residues. Trimming took 4 bases from V and 2 from J; bases not matched to a gene: 9. Germline V gene sequence: CDR1 MGHRA, CDR2 YSYEKL.

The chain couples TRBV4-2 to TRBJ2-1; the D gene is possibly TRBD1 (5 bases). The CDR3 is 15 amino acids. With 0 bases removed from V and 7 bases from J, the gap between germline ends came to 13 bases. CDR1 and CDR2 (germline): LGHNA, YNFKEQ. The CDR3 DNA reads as TGTGCCAGCAGCCAAGATCTCCAGGGTGGTAATGAGCAGTTCTTC. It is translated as CASSQDLQGGNEQFF.

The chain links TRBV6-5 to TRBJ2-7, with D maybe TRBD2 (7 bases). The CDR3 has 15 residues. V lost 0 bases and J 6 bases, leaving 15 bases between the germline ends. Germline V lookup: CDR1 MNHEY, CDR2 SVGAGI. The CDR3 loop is CASSYSGGRTLEQYF. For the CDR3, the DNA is TGTGCCAGCAGTTACTCGGGGGGGCGCACCCTCGAGCAGTACTTC.